Below are 17 T cell receptor beta chains sequenced from a single sample in a study of blood T cell repertoires in COVID-19. Here immunoSEQ multiplex PCR was the method, and the copy in TCRdb shows in-frame clones only, minus some. This table has 83,000 or so clones, roughly four fifths appearing once. Sequencing was carried out using peripheral blood. These receptor sequences come from a human donor in a cohort sampled during active COVID-19.

Sample share makes this clone medium-sized. J is TRBJ2-7 and V is TRBV19, with 9 bases aligning to TRBD2. Per the germline V gene, CDR1 is LNHDA and CDR2 is SQIVND (reference sequence). The length of the CDR3 is 14 residues. V lost 7 bases to trimming and J lost 5 bases; unmatched junction nucleotides: 9. The CDR3 spells CASTNSGGFDEQYF. CDR3 DNA: TGTGCCAGTACGAATAGCGGGGGTTTCGACGAGCAGTACTTC.

This chain uses TRBV7-9 with TRBJ1-2, with TRBD1 matching over 10 bases. The germline V gene has CDR1 SEHNR and CDR2 FQNEAQ (reference sequence). V dropped 5 bases and J dropped 6; count of bases not matched to a gene: 6. This CDR3 contains 14 residues. The CDR3 is CASSHDGTGDGYTF. As DNA, the CDR3 is TGTGCCAGCAGCCATGATGGGACAGGGGATGGCTACACCTTC.

The rearrangement joins TRBV11-3 to TRBJ2-1, with D perhaps TRBD2 (6 bases). Trimming cost V 4 bases and J 6 bases, with 10 bases left between them. This CDR3 contains 13 residues. Germline V gives CDR1 SGHNT, CDR2 YENEEA. CDR3 in DNA: TGTGCCAGCAGCTCCCGGCGGGGCAATGAGCAGTTCTTC. Encoded protein: CASSSRRGNEQFF.

This clone was observed a few times. The V gene is TRBV7-3, the J gene TRBJ1-2; 7 nucleotides match TRBD1. V was pared by 2 bases and J by 3 bases, with 0 bases of the junction left unmatched. CDR1 and CDR2 (germline): SGHTA, FQGTGA. This CDR3 is 13 amino acids long. The CDR3 sequence: CASSLQGDYGYTF. CDR3 DNA sequence: TGTGCCAGCAGCTTACAGGGGGACTATGGCTACACCTTC.

The chain uses TRBV30 and TRBJ1-3; perhaps TRBD1 as D (5 bases). CDR1 is GTSNPN and CDR2 is SVGIG in the germline V gene (reference sequence). The ends were cut back, 5 bases at V and 4 bases at J, with 12 bases in the middle. There are 13 residues in the CDR3. The CDR3 reads CAWGTGGGNTIYF. CDR3 DNA sequence: TGTGCCTGGGGTACGGGGGGAGGAAACACCATATATTTT.

This clone was found a few times. The chain has TRBV7-3 and TRBJ1-2; TRBD1 might be the D (5 bases). The CDR3 covers 15 residues. Per the germline V gene, CDR1 is SGHTA and CDR2 is FQGTGA. Trimming removed 5 bases at V and 1 base at J, with 14 bases between. The chain's CDR3 is CASSPGHTDNYGYTF. The CDR3 DNA reads as TGTGCCAGCAGCCCTGGACACACAGATAACTATGGCTACACCTTC.

The chain joins TRBV3-1 (or the pseudogene TRBV3-2) to TRBJ2-7; 11 nucleotides align to TRBD1. In germline, CDR1 is LGHDT, CDR2 YNNKEL (reference sequence). The CDR3 has 15 amino acids. V shed 2 bases and J 5 bases; nucleotides not matched to a gene: 5. The CDR3 is CASSQKGQGEDEQYF. The CDR3 DNA reads as TGTGCCAGCAGCCAAAAGGGACAGGGGGAGGACGAGCAGTACTTC.

About this clone itself: Other DNA sequences in the sample encode the same CDR3. This sequence joins TRBV6-1 and TRBJ2-7, with 10 bases aligning to TRBD1. CDR3 length equals 14 residues. Per germline, CDR1 MNHNS and CDR2 SASEGT. V lost 2 bases and J lost 5; bases outside the gene matches: 3. The CDR3 DNA sequence: TGTGCCAGCAGTGAAACAGGACAGGGGGACGAGCAGTACTTC. Protein product: CASSETGQGDEQYF.

The chain joins TRBV11-2 to TRBJ2-3, with 7 bases fitting TRBD1. V gave up 5 bases and J gave up 2 bases; unmatched junction bases: 16. The CDR3 loop spans 18 amino acids. Germline CDR1 reads SGHAT; CDR2 reads FQNNGV. The CDR3: CASSLLRTGQQYTDTQYF. The DNA of the CDR3 is TGTGCCAGCAGCCTCCTTAGGACAGGACAACAGTACACAGATACGCAGTATTTT.

V gene TRBV5-1 combines with J gene TRBJ2-1; D remains unclear. Germline CDR1 and CDR2: SGHRS and YFSETQ. V gave up 2 bases and J gave up 5 bases, with 8 bases separating them. The CDR3 sequence is 13 residues long. The CDR3 region is CASSLNSNNEQFF. CDR3 nucleotide sequence: TGCGCCAGCAGCTTAAACTCGAACAATGAGCAGTTCTTC.

This sequence joins TRBV30 and TRBJ2-2; 11 bases agree with TRBD2. From germline, CDR1 is GTSNPN and CDR2 SVGIG (reference sequence). CDR3 length: 17 amino acids. The ends lost 0 bases at V and 8 bases at J; junction bases unmatched: 11. CDR3 sequence: CAWSVSLAGGPRGELFF. CDR3 sequence (DNA): TGTGCCTGGAGTGTAAGCTTAGCGGGGGGGCCGAGAGGGGAGCTGTTTTTT.

The rearrangement uses TRBV28 and TRBJ2-7; D is unclear. CDR1 and CDR2 from the germline V gene are MDHEN and SYDVKM. The V end lost 3 bases, the J end lost 0 bases, and 6 bases lay between the germline ends. The CDR3 runs 13 residues. Here the CDR3 DNA reads TGTGCCAGCAGTTTGCCCAGCTCCTACGAGCAGTACTTC. Translating gives CASSLPSSYEQYF. The full variable domain, completed using reference TRBV28 and TRBJ2-7, is DVKVTQSSRYLVKRTGEKVFLECVQDMDHENMFWYRQDPGLGLRLIYFSYDVKMKEKGDIPEGYSVSREKKERFSLILESASTNQTSMYLCASSLPSSYEQYFGPGTRLTVT.

The V call is TRBV5-1, the J call TRBJ1-6; 9 nucleotides match TRBD1. Looked up from germline, CDR1 is SGHRS and CDR2 is YFSETQ. Germline trimming cut 0 bases from V and 10 bases from J; bases unmatched to any gene: 11. This CDR3 has 17 residues. CDR3 amino acids: CASSLGDRAQVGSPLHF. As DNA, the CDR3 is TGCGCCAGCAGCTTGGGGGACAGGGCCCAAGTAGGGTCACCCCTCCACTTT.

The rearrangement links TRBV5-1 to TRBJ2-3; tentative D call: TRBD1 (6 bases). Germline assignment: CDR1 SGHRS and CDR2 YFSETQ. Trimming took off 4 bases at V and 3 bases at J, with 12 bases between the two ends. This CDR3 is 14 amino acids long. The DNA for the CDR3 is TGCGCCAGCAGCCAGGGGAGTTATACAGATACGCAGTATTTT. This sequence encodes CASSQGSYTDTQYF.

The chain employs TRBV28 and TRBJ1-6; tentative D call: TRBD1 (6 bases). Germline values: CDR1 MDHEN, CDR2 SYDVKM. The CDR3 is 15 amino acids. V was pared by 6 bases and J by 6 bases, with 15 bases between. CDR3 coding DNA: TGTGCCAGCAGCGTACCCCGGGGGGCTAATTCACCCCTCCACTTT. It yields the protein CASSVPRGANSPLHF.

This clone turned up a few times. V is TRBV4-1 and J is TRBJ1-4, with 8 bases identical to TRBD1. Germline V gene data show CDR1 as MGHRA and CDR2 as YSYEKL. This CDR3 contains 16 residues. V lost 0 bases, J lost 7 bases, and 7 bases stayed unmatched. CDR3 region: CASSQDPPTGAEKLFF. The CDR3 DNA sequence: TGCGCCAGCAGCCAAGATCCACCGACAGGGGCTGAAAAACTGTTTTTT.

This sequence joins TRBV4-2 and TRBJ2-1, with TRBD1 as a possible D gene (6 bases). Germline-derived CDR1 and CDR2 are LGHNA and YNFKEQ. Trimming pared 3 bases from V and 5 bases from J, leaving 14 bases between. CDR3 length equals 15 residues. The CDR3 sequence: CASSQVLDSNNEQFF. The CDR3 DNA is TGTGCCAGCAGCCAGGTTCTGGACAGCAACAATGAGCAGTTCTTC.